The entry that follows covers one T cell receptor (beta chain) sequence. Its antigen remains unidentified. The data derive from a study of T cells after posttransplantation cyclophosphamide. Study-level findings and limits: Skin or GI-infiltrating T cells shared few TRB sequences with blood.

TCRdb's table, derived via immunoSEQ multiplex PCR, lists solely in-frame clones and lacks some. The data hold 25,000 to 40,000 clones, with 91% observed a single time. Cells defined as naive were viable CD3+CD4+ or CD3+CD8+ and CCR7+CD45RA+CD45RO-CD95-CD27+CD28+. Trimming removed 0 bases from V and 7 bases from J, with 12 bases in between. CDR1 is SEHNR, CDR2 FQNEAQ, per germline (reference sequence). The CDR3 runs 14 residues. This chain uses TRBV7-9 with TRBJ1-2; D is possibly TRBD1 (5 bases). The sequence derives from a man aged 25-45 years in good health and a related stem cell transplant donor. Specimen: naive CD4+ T cells sorted from blood. CDR3 coding DNA: TGTGCCAGCAGCTTAGCGGCACCTGGGGCTGGCTACACCTTC. It specifies CASSLAAPGAGYTF.